The T cell receptor (beta chain) under discussion was sequenced for a study of T cells in Graves' hyperthyroidism and ophthalmopathy. TCR beta CDR3 sequences were amplified from RNA transcripts. An initial round of RT-PCR targeting the TCR CDR3 relied on the HTBI primer set. TCRdb independently ran MiXCR on the multiplex PCR reads; one entry per CDR3 protein. The table includes about half a million distinct CDR3 sequences, about 22% detected once. V lost 6 bases and J lost 9; bases outside the gene matches: 13. CDR3 length equals 15 residues. Sequencing was performed on blood. The V and J genes are TRBV12-3 or TRBV12-4 and TRBJ2-7, with TRBD2 identical over 11 bases. The TCR comes from a woman in her 70s with Graves' ophthalmopathy. The CDR3 coding sequence is TGTGCCAGCAGCCGGGGGCGTGTAGCGGGGGGGGGGCAGTACTTC. Its translation is CASSRGRVAGGGQYF.